These 14 T cell receptor beta chains were sequenced from one sample in a study of cytomegalovirus exposure and HLA in healthy donors. Primers included in the PCR were 60 Vbeta and 13 Jbeta primers. Sequenced by immunoSEQ multiplex PCR; TCRdb stores in-frame clones only, minus some. This table has 160,000 or so clones, around 78% appearing once. What was sequenced was PBMCs. These receptor sequences come from a woman in her 40s in good health and CMV-seronegative.

The chain has TRBV4-1 and TRBJ2-7; TRBD1 matches at 9 bases. The CDR3 has 17 residues. V shed 3 bases and J 5 bases; nucleotides not matched to a gene: 14. CDR1 is MGHRA and CDR2 is YSYEKL in the germline V gene. CDR3 region: CASSHSPPGQGRDEQYF. The CDR3, as DNA: TGCGCCAGCAGCCACTCTCCCCCGGGACAGGGTCGCGACGAGCAGTACTTC.

V gene TRBV10-3 combines with J gene TRBJ1-3, with D perhaps TRBD1 (6 bases). The CDR3 sequence is 13 residues long. V was cut by 5 bases and J by 8 bases, with 13 bases left in between. Germline loops: CDR1 ENHRY, CDR2 SYGVKD. The CDR3 here is CAISRDIGDTIYF. In DNA form, the CDR3 reads TGTGCCATCAGTCGGGACATTGGGGACACCATATATTTT.

This rearrangement joins TRBV20-1 to TRBJ1-1, with no clear D. This CDR3 is built from 11 residues. CDR1 and CDR2 (germline): DFQATT, SNEGSKA (reference sequence). V lost 7 bases, J lost 1 base, and 7 bases lay in between. CDR3 DNA sequence: TGCAGTGTACCCAGGAACACTGAAGCTTTCTTT. Translated: CSVPRNTEAFF.

The chain couples TRBV4-2 to TRBJ2-1, with 9 bases lining up with TRBD2. The CDR3 sequence is 18 residues long. The junction had 10 bases not matched to a gene; V was cut back by 0 bases and J by 4 bases. CDR1 and CDR2 from the germline V gene are LGHNA and YNFKEQ. CDR3 protein: CASSQDGSAGGLYNEQFF. DNA for the CDR3: TGTGCCAGCAGCCAAGATGGGTCGGCGGGAGGGTTATACAATGAGCAGTTCTTC.

This sequence joins TRBV28 and TRBJ2-7; D possibly corresponds to TRBD1 (6 bases). The CDR3 runs 15 residues. Germline V gene lookup returns CDR1 MDHEN and CDR2 SYDVKM. The V end lost 7 bases, the J end lost 0 bases, and 16 bases lay between the germline ends. CDR3 protein: CASTSPRGNSYEQYF. In DNA, the CDR3 is TGTGCCAGCACAAGTCCCAGGGGAAACTCCTACGAGCAGTACTTC. The variable domain in full, completed from reference TRBV28 and TRBJ2-7, reads DVKVTQSSRYLVKRTGEKVFLECVQDMDHENMFWYRQDPGLGLRLIYFSYDVKMKEKGDIPEGYSVSREKKERFSLILESASTNQTSMYLCASTSPRGNSYEQYFGPGTRLTVT.

This clone was seen more than once but under ten times. The gene calls are TRBV2 and TRBJ2-1; 7 bases are a match to TRBD1. Germline V lookup: CDR1 SNHLY, CDR2 FYNNEI. The CDR3 extends over 16 amino acids. The V segment lost 2 bases and the J segment 0 bases; nucleotides outside the gene matches: 4. The DNA for the CDR3 is TGTGCCAGCAGTGAAACACAGGGGAGCTCCTACAATGAGCAGTTCTTC. It is translated as CASSETQGSSYNEQFF.

This clone was seen only once. V gene TRBV5-4 combines with J gene TRBJ2-7; D call uncertain. Looked up from germline, CDR1 is SGHNT and CDR2 is YYREEE (reference sequence). The germline V and J ends were trimmed by 0 bases and 4 bases, with 5 bases remaining between them. The CDR3 sequence is 12 residues long. Here the CDR3 reads CASSLEAYEQYF. In nucleotides, the CDR3 is TGTGCCAGCAGCTTGGAAGCTTACGAGCAGTACTTC.

This clone occurred a few times. The V call is TRBV18, the J call TRBJ2-3, with 12 bases aligning to TRBD2. The CDR3 loop spans 16 amino acids. Germline V gene data show CDR1 as KGHSH and CDR2 as LQKENI. V shed 4 bases and J 4 bases; nucleotides not matched to a gene: 6. Here the CDR3 reads CASSQVTSGGADTQYF. CDR3 in DNA: TGTGCCAGCTCACAGGTGACTAGCGGGGGTGCAGATACGCAGTATTTT.

The V and J genes are TRBV10-3 and TRBJ1-1; 7 nucleotides align to TRBD1. Trimming cost V 10 bases and J 4 bases; bases outside gene matches: 3. This CDR3 region has 11 residues. Germline values: CDR1 ENHRY, CDR2 SYGVKD. The CDR3 here is CATRTGTEAFF. The CDR3 coding sequence is TGTGCCACCCGGACAGGCACTGAAGCTTTCTTT.

The chain combines TRBV6-5 with TRBJ2-3; no reliable D call. Germline assignment: CDR1 MNHEY and CDR2 SVGAGI. The V and J ends lost 10 bases and 7 bases respectively, with 12 bases between them. The CDR3 is 11 residues long. Here the CDR3 DNA reads TGTGCCACAGGCCAGTGGAATACGCAGTATTTT. Protein sequence: CATGQWNTQYF.

The DNA for the CDR3 is TGTGCCAGCAGTGATTTTCCGGGACAGGGGTACGAGCAGTACTTC. Translated, it gives CASSDFPGQGYEQYF. V usage is TRBV2 and J usage is TRBJ2-7; 10 nucleotides match TRBD1. The V segment lost 3 bases and the J segment 4 bases; nucleotides outside the gene matches: 6. There are 15 residues in the CDR3. In germline, CDR1 is SNHLY, CDR2 FYNNEI.

This chain uses TRBV5-1 with TRBJ1-1, with 7 bases aligning to TRBD1. The junction had 7 bases not matched to a gene; V was cut back by 2 bases and J by 3 bases. This CDR3 is 15 amino acids long. Germline V lookup: CDR1 SGHRS, CDR2 YFSETQ. CDR3 amino acids: CASSFTGQADTEAFF. CDR3 bases: TGCGCCAGCAGCTTCACCGGACAGGCTGACACTGAAGCTTTCTTT.

J is TRBJ2-7 and V is TRBV28, with D possibly being TRBD1 (5 bases). Germline-derived CDR1 and CDR2 are MDHEN and SYDVKM. This CDR3 has 13 residues. V dropped 6 bases and J dropped 4 bases, with 13 bases sitting between them. The DNA of the CDR3 is TGTGCCAGCAGGTCCCAGGGCCTTTACGAGCAGTACTTC. Translation gives CASRSQGLYEQYF.

This clone was found once. This sequence joins TRBV6-1 and TRBJ2-3; possibly TRBD2 for D (6 bases). Looked up from germline, CDR1 is MNHNS and CDR2 is SASEGT. There are 15 residues in the CDR3. V was trimmed by 2 bases and J by 4 bases, leaving 13 bases between them. The CDR3 reads CASSENLWGADTQYF. CDR3 coding DNA: TGTGCCAGCAGTGAAAATTTATGGGGGGCAGATACGCAGTATTTT.